These T cell receptor beta chains were read from a single sample in a study of T cell responses to AZD1222 COVID-19 vaccine. The assay was immunoSEQ multiplex PCR, and TCRdb's table has in-frame clones only and misses some. The sample has 160,000 or so clones, about 91% seen once. Specimen: peripheral blood, collected on day 0 of MenACWY control vaccination. The source is an adult in good health. The CDR3 runs from the conserved cysteine through the conserved F or W. A D gene is named only where the DNA matches it firmly. A row's size may be missing; if present it is once, few, many or a size class.

v_gene	d_gene	abundance	j_gene	CDR3aa	CDR3nt
TRBV25-1	TRBD1	.	TRBJ1-2	CASSEIGTQGNYGYTF	TGTGCCAGCAGTGAAATAGGCACACAGGGGAACTATGGCTACACCTTC
TRBV18	.	.	TRBJ1-1	CASSRQENTEAFF	TGTGCCAGCTCGCGTCAGGAGAACACTGAAGCTTTCTTT
TRBV11-2	TRBD2	.	TRBJ2-2	CASSRGRMNTGELFF	TGTGCCAGCAGTCGCGGGAGGATGAACACCGGGGAGCTGTTTTTT
TRBV5-1	TRBD1	.	TRBJ1-1	CASSHRGLDTEAFF	TGCGCCAGCAGCCACAGGGGGTTGGACACTGAAGCTTTCTTT
TRBV5-1	.	.	TRBJ2-1	CASSLRAGHSGNEQFF	TGCGCCAGCAGCTTGAGAGCGGGACATTCGGGGAATGAGCAGTTCTTC
TRBV2	.	.	TRBJ1-2	CASSEDRGGAYYGYTF	TGTGCCAGCAGTGAAGATCGGGGGGGCGCTTACTATGGCTACACCTTC
TRBV24-1	.	.	TRBJ1-3	CATSDLKGNTIYF	TGTGCCACCAGTGATTTAAAGGGAAACACCATATATTTT
TRBV5-4	.	.	TRBJ2-5	CASSPDYGTQYF	TGTGCCAGCAGCCCGGACTATGGGACCCAGTACTTC
TRBV4-2	.	.	TRBJ1-2	CASSQVMVWGYTF	TGTGCCAGCAGCCAAGTGATGGTTTGGGGCTACACCTTC
TRBV5-4	TRBD1	.	TRBJ2-7	CASSLTGQTYEQYF	TGTGCCAGCAGCTTGACGGGACAGACCTACGAGCAGTACTTC
TRBV6-5	.	.	TRBJ1-1	CASRIAAEAFF	TGTGCCAGCAGGATTGCAGCTGAAGCTTTCTTT
TRBV2	.	.	TRBJ1-6	CASSREAQSNSPLHF	TGTGCCAGCAGCCGTGAGGCACAGAGTAATTCACCCCTCCACTTT
TRBV14	TRBD1	.	TRBJ2-7	CASSRGPTGIYEQYF	TGTGCCAGCAGCCGGGGTCCGACAGGGATTTACGAGCAGTACTTC
TRBV24-1	.	.	TRBJ2-7	CATSGGGAYEQYF	TGTGCCACCAGTGGTGGGGGAGCCTACGAGCAGTACTTC
TRBV4-2	.	.	TRBJ2-7	CASSRETSYEQYF	TGTGCCAGCAGCCGGGAGACTTCCTACGAGCAGTACTTC
TRBV29-1	TRBD1	.	TRBJ1-2	CSVEDRGSYGYTF	TGCAGCGTTGAGGACAGGGGGTCCTATGGCTACACCTTC
TRBV11-3	.	.	TRBJ2-7	CASSFQSGDYEQYF	TGTGCCAGCAGCTTCCAAAGCGGAGATTACGAGCAGTACTTC
TRBV5-7	.	.	TRBJ2-7	CASSIYGTPSGEQYF	TGTGCCAGCAGCATATATGGGACTCCATCTGGGGAGCAGTACTTC
TRBV19	.	.	TRBJ1-2	CASSIQSGYTF	TGTGCCAGTAGTATTCAAAGTGGCTACACCTTC
TRBV14	.	.	TRBJ1-3	CASSQDYPHPGVRNTIYF	TGTGCCAGCAGCCAAGACTATCCTCATCCAGGGGTTAGAAACACCATATATTTT
TRBV7-9	.	.	TRBJ1-6	CASSAGLSPLHF	TGTGCCAGCAGCGCAGGGCTTTCACCCCTCCACTTT
TRBV11-2	.	.	TRBJ2-1	CASNPGGRGPYNEQFF	TGTGCCAGCAACCCGGGGGGCCGTGGGCCCTACAATGAGCAGTTCTTC
TRBV2	.	.	TRBJ2-7	CASSSQAYEQYF	TGTGCCAGCAGCTCCCAAGCTTACGAGCAGTACTTC
TRBV9	TRBD1	.	TRBJ2-2	CASSVGTGGNTGELFF	TGTGCCAGCAGCGTAGGTACAGGGGGTAACACCGGGGAGCTGTTTTTT
TRBV10-3	.	.	TRBJ1-6	CATQKDNNSPLHF	TGTGCCACTCAAAAGGACAATAATTCACCCCTCCACTTT
TRBV30	.	.	TRBJ1-2	CAWSVESLGYGYTF	TGTGCCTGGAGTGTAGAGAGTCTCGGATATGGCTACACCTTC
TRBV9	.	.	TRBJ1-1	CASSVDRDTEAFF	TGTGCCAGCAGCGTAGATCGGGACACTGAAGCTTTCTTT
TRBV6-5	.	.	TRBJ1-3	CASRDTALSGNTIYF	TGTGCCAGCAGGGACACGGCCCTCTCTGGAAACACCATATATTTT
TRBV6-1	TRBD2	.	TRBJ2-3	CASSASGTTSTDTQYF	TGTGCCAGCAGTGCCTCCGGGACTACTAGCACAGATACGCAGTATTTT
TRBV7-2	TRBD1	once	TRBJ1-1	CASSLFSQGATEAFF	TGTGCCAGCAGCTTATTTAGTCAGGGGGCGACTGAAGCTTTCTTT
TRBV5-6	TRBD1	.	TRBJ2-5	CASSPGQGARETQYF	TGTGCCAGCAGCCCGGGACAGGGGGCCCGGGAGACCCAGTACTTC
TRBV29-1	.	.	TRBJ2-1	CGGTARSYNEQFF	TGCGGGGGGACAGCCCGCTCCTACAATGAGCAGTTCTTC
TRBV28	TRBD2	.	TRBJ2-7	CASSLATSGTYEQYF	TGTGCCAGCAGTTTAGCGACTAGCGGAACCTACGAGCAGTACTTC
TRBV6-2/TRBV6-3	.	.	TRBJ1-1	CASSYLGNTEAFF	TGTGCCAGCAGTTACCTCGGGAACACTGAAGCTTTCTTT
TRBV7-2	TRBD1	.	TRBJ2-5	CASSPSPGQLHQETQYF	TGTGCCAGCAGCCCCTCCCCGGGACAGCTACACCAAGAGACCCAGTACTTC
TRBV11-3	TRBD2	.	TRBJ2-1	CASSSLAGLYNEQFF	TGTGCCAGCAGCTCGCTAGCGGGCCTGTACAATGAGCAGTTCTTC
TRBV18	TRBD1	.	TRBJ2-7	CASSLGAPTGGYEQYF	TGTGCCAGCTCACTGGGAGCCCCTACAGGGGGCTACGAGCAGTACTTC
TRBV6-5	TRBD1	.	TRBJ2-7	CASSNRGSDEQYF	TGTGCCAGCAGTAACAGGGGAAGCGACGAGCAGTACTTC
TRBV19	TRBD1	.	TRBJ1-2	CASSHRGGFDGYTF	TGTGCCAGTAGTCACAGGGGAGGGTTCGATGGCTACACCTTC
TRBV7-9	TRBD2	.	TRBJ2-2	CASSWIATSVTGELFF	TGTGCCAGCAGCTGGATCGCGACTAGCGTCACCGGGGAGCTGTTTTTT
TRBV29-1	.	once	TRBJ1-1	CSVNPGVTEAFF	TGCAGCGTTAACCCAGGGGTCACTGAAGCTTTCTTT
TRBV28	TRBD1	.	TRBJ1-1	CASSLRQGGTEAFF	TGTGCCAGCAGTTTACGACAGGGAGGTACTGAAGCTTTCTTT
TRBV19	.	.	TRBJ1-5	CASSLGPRQPQHF	TGTGCCAGTAGTCTCGGTCCTCGACAGCCCCAGCATTTT
TRBV5-1	.	few	TRBJ1-1	CASSLWGEDTEAFF	TGCGCCAGCAGCTTATGGGGTGAGGACACTGAAGCTTTCTTT
TRBV30	TRBD1	.	TRBJ1-2	CAWSVSGGLGYTF	TGTGCCTGGAGTGTTTCAGGGGGCCTTGGCTACACCTTC
TRBV7-9	.	.	TRBJ1-1	CASSPLQGTEAFF	TGTGCCAGCAGCCCTCTGCAGGGGACTGAAGCTTTCTTT
TRBV10-3	.	.	TRBJ2-5	CAISESAAGEGETQYF	TGTGCCATCAGTGAGTCCGCGGCAGGGGAGGGAGAGACCCAGTACTTC
TRBV11-2	.	.	TRBJ1-5	CASSIGVYSNQPQHF	TGTGCCAGCAGCATCGGGGTTTATAGCAATCAGCCCCAGCATTTT
TRBV11-2	.	.	TRBJ1-2	CASSLDTGYRGYTF	TGTGCCAGCAGCTTAGACACAGGTTACCGGGGCTACACCTTC
TRBV15	.	few	TRBJ1-2	CATSVRGRYGYTF	TGTGCCACCAGCGTCAGGGGAAGGTATGGCTACACCTTC
TRBV3-1/TRBV3-2	.	.	TRBJ1-4	CASSYKAGGSEKLFF	TGTGCCAGCAGCTACAAGGCTGGGGGCAGTGAAAAACTGTTTTTT
TRBV2	TRBD2	.	TRBJ2-7	CASSGLAVRSYEQYF	TGTGCCAGCAGCGGACTAGCGGTCAGATCCTACGAGCAGTACTTC
TRBV24-1	TRBD2	.	TRBJ2-7	CATSDTQTSAAEQYF	TGTGCCACCAGTGATACTCAGACTAGCGCTGCCGAGCAGTACTTC
TRBV5-1	.	.	TRBJ2-7	CASSLSLVPVHEQYF	TGCGCCAGCAGCTTGTCTTTGGTGCCAGTCCACGAGCAGTACTTC